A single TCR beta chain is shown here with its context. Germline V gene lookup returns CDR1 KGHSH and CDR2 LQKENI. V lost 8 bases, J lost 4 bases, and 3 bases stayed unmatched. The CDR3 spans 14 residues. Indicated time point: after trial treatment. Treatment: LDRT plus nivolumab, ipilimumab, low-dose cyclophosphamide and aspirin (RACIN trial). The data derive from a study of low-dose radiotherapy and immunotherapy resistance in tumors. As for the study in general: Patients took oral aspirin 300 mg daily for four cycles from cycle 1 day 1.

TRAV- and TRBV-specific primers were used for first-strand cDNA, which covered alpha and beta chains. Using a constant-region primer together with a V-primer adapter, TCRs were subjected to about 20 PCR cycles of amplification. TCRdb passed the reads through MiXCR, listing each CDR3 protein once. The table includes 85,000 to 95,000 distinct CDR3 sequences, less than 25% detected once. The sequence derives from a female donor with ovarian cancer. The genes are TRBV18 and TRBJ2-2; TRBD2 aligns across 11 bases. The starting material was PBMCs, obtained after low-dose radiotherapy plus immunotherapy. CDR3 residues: CASPGLAGTGELFF. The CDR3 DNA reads TGTGCCAGCCCCGGACTAGCGGGCACCGGGGAGCTGTTTTTT.